The clone carrying this TCR beta chain was counted only a few times. What it binds is not known. The record originates from a study of cytomegalovirus exposure and HLA in healthy donors. Turning to the study itself: In terms of ancestry, the Caucasian-associated cluster contained roughly 80% of the roughly 400 genotyped donors.

General study points: In a later analysis, HLA-C alleles had the fewest associated TCRs, DRB1 alleles the most. 164 TCR beta chains were listed as cytomegalovirus-associated.

PCR was performed using 60 Vbeta and 13 Jbeta primers. The protocol was immunoSEQ multiplex PCR, while the TCRdb copy is restricted to in-frame clones and leaves out a portion. Altogether under 200,000 clones are present, roughly 13% being singletons, with the ten largest covering 7.8%. The CDR3 consists of 14 residues. The germline gives CDR1 MNHEY, CDR2 SVGAGI. Between the trimmed V and J ends, which lost 4 bases and 4 bases, there was a span of 13 bases. The TCR originated in a man aged 50-60 years in good health and CMV-seropositive. The chain employs TRBV6-5 and TRBJ1-2, with D perhaps TRBD1 (6 bases). Sequenced input: PBMCs. For the CDR3, the DNA is TGTGCCAGCAGTTCTCCGGGACAAGTCTATGGCTACACCTTC. As protein: CASSSPGQVYGYTF.